This entry is about one T cell receptor (beta chain). Its cognate antigen is unknown. Germline and junction disagree at one end, which may indicate a read error. This sample was included in a study of post-analysis software for immune sequencing data. This CDR3 contains 19 residues. Germline values: CDR1 ENHRY, CDR2 SYGVKD. The library was made from cDNA and included unique molecular identifiers. TCRdb re-analysed the PCR reads in MiXCR, keeping a single row per CDR3 protein. The sample yields 500,000 to 600,000 distinct CDR3 sequences, 44% seen once. Overall study findings and caveats: There were roughly 5 TRBV segments more frequent in patients than controls, and TRBV5-6, TRBV5-1 and TRBV20-1 were among them.

The TCR sequence derives from a girl aged 5-17 years with multiple sclerosis. The sequencing sample was made of blood. V is TRBV10-3 and J is TRBJ2-1; 8 bases agree with TRBD2. The CDR3 bases are TGTGCCACCAGTGAGTCTCGGTCCCAGGTAGCGGGACCCTACAATGAGCAGTTCTTC. Amino acids: CATSESRSQVAGPYNEQFF.